Following are 5 T cell receptor beta chains from one sample sequenced in a study of neoadjuvant nivolumab and ipilimumab in lung cancer (dated by TCRdb to the early 2020s). The intended sense of this specimen's time point label: at surgical resection after neoadjuvant nivolumab +/- ipilimumab. Library prep was done by the immunoSEQ multiplex PCR assay. TCRdb retrieved this table from immuneACCESS and kept in-frame rearrangements only. Not all clones are present; in checked studies, unresolved V genes account for under half, and no reason is known for the remainder. This sample is represented by over 25,000 clones; 83% of them were singletons. In total, the top ten clones hold 4.5% to 5.5% of the sample. Specimen: tumor tissue, collected after neoadjuvant nivolumab, alone or with ipilimumab, at or shortly before surgery. Receptors originate from an adult with non-small cell lung cancer.

The chain links TRBV7-9 to TRBJ2-7; 10 nucleotides match TRBD2. The length of the CDR3 is 17 residues. The junction had 13 bases not matched to a gene; V was cut back by 5 bases and J by 3 bases. From germline, CDR1 is SEHNR and CDR2 FQNEAQ (reference sequence). CDR3 residues: CASSPLPGSGGNYEQYF. CDR3 DNA: TGTGCCAGCAGCCCCTTACCCGGTAGCGGGGGGAACTACGAGCAGTACTTC.

This clone turned up a few times. This chain connects TRBV5-8 to TRBJ1-1; TRBD1 might be the D (5 bases). Germline CDR1 reads SGHTS; CDR2 reads YDEGEE. V was trimmed by 0 bases and J by 6 bases, leaving 12 bases between them. This CDR3 comprises 14 residues. This chain's CDR3 is CASSLAAGIPEAFF. The CDR3 nucleotides are TGTGCCAGCAGCTTGGCAGCAGGGATCCCTGAAGCTTTCTTT.

The CDR3 protein is CASSLVHGGELFF. CDR3 nucleotides: TGTGCCAGCAGCTTAGTTCACGGCGGGGAGCTGTTTTTT. J is TRBJ2-2 and V is TRBV7-2; D gene unclear. The CDR3 consists of 13 residues. V was trimmed by 1 base and J by 7 bases, leaving 7 bases between them. Per germline, CDR1 SGHTA and CDR2 FQGNSA.

The V and J genes are TRBV5-1 and TRBJ2-2, with 7 bases fitting TRBD1. CDR3 length: 15 amino acids. Trimming at V came to 3 bases and at J to 0 bases, leaving 2 bases not matched to a gene. The germline V gene encodes CDR1 SGHRS and CDR2 YFSETQ. Here the CDR3 DNA reads TGCGCCAGCAGCTCCGGGACAGCGAACACCGGGGAGCTGTTTTTT. It translates to CASSSGTANTGELFF.

J is TRBJ1-1 and V is TRBV15; possibly TRBD1 for D (5 bases). V was shortened by 0 bases and J by 3 bases, with 23 bases between the two germline ends. The V gene's germline CDR1 is LNHNV and CDR2 YYDKDF (reference sequence). This CDR3 has 19 amino acids. In DNA form, the CDR3 reads TGTGCCACCAGCAGAGATAGTTATGGCTGGACACACCGGGACACTGAAGCTTTCTTT. Protein: CATSRDSYGWTHRDTEAFF.